The T cell receptor beta chain described here comes from a study of blood T cell repertoires in COVID-19. Clones were read by immunoSEQ multiplex PCR, and TCRdb kept only the in-frame ones, dropping some. The profile covers 110,000 to 150,000 clones, with under 90% appearing a single time and around 1.6% taken by the ten largest. Trimming took 0 bases from V and 6 from J, leaving 9 bases between them. The CDR3 totals 14 residues. Germline values: CDR1 MNHEY, CDR2 SVGAGI. Sequenced input: PBMCs or T cells enriched from blood (not recorded which). The receptor's source is a woman between 18 and 29 years old who had been exposed to COVID-19. The chain joins TRBV6-5 to TRBJ1-5; D perhaps matches TRBD1 (5 bases). In nucleotides, the CDR3 is TGTGCCAGCAGTTACTCAGGGGTGGCTCAGCCCCAGCATTTT. Encoded protein: CASSYSGVAQPQHF.